These 17 T cell receptor beta chains were sequenced from one sample in a study of blood T cells in healthy people across ages. With a J-beta primer mix and a sample-barcoded 5' primer, a second PCR ran roughly 6 to 12 cycles. MiXCR, run by TCRdb on the 5' RACE reads, gives a single entry per CDR3 protein. Counted here are some 1.6 million distinct CDR3 sequences, almost 35% occurring once; the ten biggest clones make up 11%. The sequencing sample was made of blood. The receptors originated from a young woman in good health.

This clonotype was recorded many times. The chain employs TRBV5-6 and TRBJ2-1; TRBD2 agrees at 9 bases. With V trimmed by 1 base and J by 7 bases, 12 bases remained unmatched. CDR1 is SGHDT, CDR2 YYEEEE, per germline. There are 17 residues in the CDR3. CDR3 protein: CASSLYLAGVLQNEQFF. The CDR3 DNA reads TGTGCCAGCAGCTTGTACTTAGCGGGAGTTTTGCAGAATGAGCAGTTCTTC.

This clonotype was seen ten or more times. The V gene is TRBV4-1, the J gene TRBJ2-7, with D perhaps TRBD2 (5 bases). CDR3 length equals 14 residues. Germline loops: CDR1 MGHRA, CDR2 YSYEKL. The V end was cut by 1 base, the J end by 7 bases, with 14 bases between. The CDR3 bases are TGCGCCAGCAGCCAAGGGATTGGACTCCGGGAGCAGTACTTC. Translated, it gives CASSQGIGLREQYF.

The chain uses TRBV28 and TRBJ2-6; D is undetermined. V shed 1 base and J shed 0 bases, with 10 bases lying between them. Per germline, CDR1 MDHEN and CDR2 SYDVKM. The CDR3 spans 17 residues. The CDR3 bases are TGTGCCAGCAGTTTATCCTACAGTAGCTCTGGGGCCAACGTCCTGACTTTC. This gives the protein CASSLSYSSSGANVLTF.

V gene TRBV5-1 combines with J gene TRBJ2-5, with a tentative D call TRBD2 (6 bases). V shed 1 base and J shed 11 bases, with 21 bases lying between them. Germline V lookup: CDR1 SGHRS, CDR2 YFSETQ. The CDR3 has 15 residues. The CDR3 DNA is TGCGCCAGCAGCTTGTCTGGAGGGGCTTACAATGAGCAGTACTTC. It specifies CASSLSGGAYNEQYF.

The J gene is TRBJ2-2, the V gene TRBV29-1; 7 bases map to TRBD2. CDR1 and CDR2 from the germline V gene are SQVTM and ANQGSEA. Trimming took 6 bases from V and 2 from J; bases not matched to a gene: 9. The CDR3 runs 15 residues. DNA of the CDR3: TGCAGCGTGGTTGACGGGAGGCTAAACACCGGGGAGCTGTTTTTT. It translates to CSVVDGRLNTGELFF.

This clonotype was observed a handful of times. The chain couples TRBV7-6 to TRBJ1-2; possible D gene TRBD1, 5 bases. CDR3 length: 16 residues. CDR1 SGHVS and CDR2 FNYEAQ come from the germline V gene. V shed 3 bases and J shed 7 bases, with 21 bases lying between them. The CDR3 DNA reads TGTGCCAGCAGCTTCTCGGCCCCAGGGATGTCAGGTGGCTACACCTTC. Protein product: CASSFSAPGMSGGYTF.

A few counts support this clonotype. V and J are TRBV5-1 and TRBJ2-7; 15 bases map to TRBD2. The junction had 8 bases not matched to a gene; V was cut back by 4 bases and J by 3 bases. Germline assignment: CDR1 SGHRS and CDR2 YFSETQ. The CDR3 totals 17 residues. The CDR3 reads CASSPGLAGGLFYEQYF. As DNA, the CDR3 is TGCGCCAGCAGCCCCGGACTAGCGGGAGGGCTATTCTACGAGCAGTACTTC.

This clonotype appeared a few times. This chain links TRBV4-1 with TRBJ2-1; D possibly uses TRBD1 or TRBD2 (6 bases each). The CDR3 is 16 residues long. Germline lookup yields CDR1 MGHRA and CDR2 YSYEKL. V lost 5 bases and J 9 bases, leaving 23 bases between the germline ends. CDR3 loop: CASSGVQSETGAEQFF. Written as DNA, the CDR3 is TGCGCCAGCAGCGGAGTCCAGAGCGAGACGGGGGCTGAGCAGTTCTTC.

The table lists this clonotype with a few counts. CDR3 DNA sequence: TGTGCCAGCAGCCCTAAGGCTCTAGCCCACGGGTACAATGAGCAGTTCTTC. This codes for CASSPKALAHGYNEQFF. The rearrangement links TRBV9 to TRBJ2-1, with D possibly matching TRBD2 (5 bases). CDR1 SGDLS and CDR2 YYNGEE come from the germline V gene. The V gene lost 4 bases and the J gene lost 4 bases, with 21 bases spanning the gap. The CDR3 has 17 amino acids.

As for this clonotype: The junction differs from germline at one of its ends, possibly a read error. The rearrangement joins TRBV5-1 to TRBJ2-1; D gene uncertain. The CDR3 loop spans 16 amino acids. Per germline, CDR1 SGHRS and CDR2 YFSETQ. CDR3 sequence: CASNLAGGERANEQFF. CDR3 bases: TGCGCCAGCAACTTGGCCGGCGGCGAGCGAGCCAATGAGCAGTTCTTC.

V gene TRBV30 combines with J gene TRBJ2-3, with D unresolved. The CDR3 length is 13 residues. Between the trimmed V and J ends, which lost 2 bases and 5 bases, there was a span of 11 bases. Germline CDR1 reads GTSNPN; CDR2 reads SVGIG (reference sequence). In nucleotides, the CDR3 is TGTGCCTGGAGTAGGCCCTTGGGAGATACGCAGTATTTT. The encoded protein is CAWSRPLGDTQYF.

This rearrangement joins TRBV6-1 to TRBJ1-2; 7 nucleotides match TRBD1. The V gene's germline CDR1 is MNHNS and CDR2 SASEGT. With V trimmed by 2 bases and J by 8 bases, 8 bases remained unmatched. The CDR3 consists of 14 residues. In DNA form, the CDR3 reads TGTGCCAGCAGTGAACGAGACAGGGAATCCGGCTACACCTTC. Amino acid sequence: CASSERDRESGYTF.

The gene calls are TRBV6-6 and TRBJ2-3, with unresolved D. Trimming cost V 6 bases and J 8 bases, with 15 bases left between them. The CDR3 runs 13 residues. CDR1 is MNHNY, CDR2 SVGAGI, per germline (reference sequence). As DNA, the CDR3 is TGTGCCAGCAGGAGGACCGAAGCAGGTACGCAGTATTTT. This encodes CASRRTEAGTQYF.

The chain recombines TRBV27 with TRBJ2-2; TRBD1 matches at 7 bases. After removal of 2 bases from V and 4 bases from J, the junction contained 4 bases not matched to a gene. This CDR3 contains 15 residues. Germline V gene sequence: CDR1 MNHEY, CDR2 SMNVEV (reference sequence). The CDR3 coding sequence is TGTGCCAGCAGTTTAAGAGGGGGCAGCACCGGGGAGCTGTTTTTT. Protein sequence: CASSLRGGSTGELFF.

This clonotype came up a few times. The chain uses TRBV3-1 and TRBJ1-2; no firm D call. The CDR3 covers 12 residues. The V end was cut by 1 base, the J end by 8 bases, with 8 bases between. The germline CDR1 and CDR2 sequences are LGHDT and YNNKEL (reference sequence). CDR3 amino acids: CASSQVLGGYTF. The CDR3 DNA reads TGTGCCAGCAGCCAAGTCCTGGGAGGCTACACCTTC.

This clonotype was counted only a few times. The chain carries TRBV18 and TRBJ2-5, with 9 bases lining up with TRBD2. The V gene's germline CDR1 is KGHSH and CDR2 LQKENI. Trimming cost V 3 bases and J 4 bases; bases outside gene matches: 6. The CDR3 extends over 15 amino acids. The CDR3 nucleotides are TGTGCCAGCTCACCGTTGCGGGGGGGCCCAGAGACCCAGTACTTC. Protein: CASSPLRGGPETQYF.

Note on this clonotype: Just one base apart from a much larger clone, this may be a read error. V is TRBV11-1 and J is TRBJ2-3; TRBD1 matches 7 bases. This CDR3 contains 16 residues. The germline V gene has CDR1 SGHAT and CDR2 FQDESV (reference sequence). CDR3 DNA: TGTGCCAGCAGCCGCGGACAGGTTTCTATCACAGATACGCGGTATTTT. Amino acids: CASSRGQVSITDTRYF.